These 11 T cell receptor beta chains originate from one sample sequenced in a study of CD8+ T cells in alopecia areata. The treatment is: oral pan-JAK inhibitor, 5-10 mg twice daily. Isolated RNA was reverse transcribed into cDNA used as the sequencing template. Libraries were prepared by immunoSEQ multiplex PCR; TCRdb keeps only in-frame clonotypes and omits some of them. The data contain under 95,000 clones, about 70% of them singletons. Sequencing used CD8+ T cells sorted from blood, obtained at week 44, from a patient treated with tofacitinib. These receptor sequences come from a human donor with alopecia areata.

A note on this clone: This sample includes further DNA sequences coding for the same CDR3. The V and J genes are TRBV4-3 and TRBJ2-3; a weak D match, TRBD1 (7 bases). The germline V gene encodes CDR1 LGHNA and CDR2 YSLEER. V shed 0 bases and J shed 3 bases, with 13 bases lying between them. This CDR3 contains 16 residues. The CDR3 loop reads CASSQEAAGGTDTQYF. The CDR3 DNA follows: TGCGCCAGCAGCCAAGAGGCAGCAGGGGGGACAGATACGCAGTATTTT.

The rearrangement links TRBV9 to TRBJ2-5; TRBD1 agrees at 9 bases. Germline CDR1 SGDLS, CDR2 YYNGEE. The CDR3 loop spans 18 amino acids. V lost 0 bases and J lost 4; bases outside the gene matches: 13. The CDR3 spells CASSVGSATGGKGETQYF. The CDR3 DNA is TGTGCCAGCAGCGTAGGGTCCGCGACAGGGGGGAAGGGAGAGACCCAGTACTTC.

This rearrangement joins TRBV6-6 to TRBJ2-7, with D perhaps TRBD2 (5 bases). Trimming cost V 0 bases and J 7 bases, with 7 bases left between them. Germline CDR1 and CDR2: MNHNY and SVGAGI (reference sequence). CDR3 length: 12 amino acids. The DNA for the CDR3 is TGTGCCAGCAGTTACTCGACGGGGGAGCAGTACTTC. Its translation is CASSYSTGEQYF.

This clone appeared a few times. V usage is TRBV7-9 and J usage is TRBJ1-6, with D possibly matching TRBD1 (5 bases). Trimming left V 8 bases short and J 6 bases short, with 11 bases between. CDR1 is SEHNR, CDR2 FQNEAQ, per germline (reference sequence). The CDR3 loop spans 13 amino acids. As DNA, the CDR3 is TGTGCCAGCCCGTCGGGGCCTAATTCACCCCTCCACTTT. It is translated as CASPSGPNSPLHF.

This sequence joins TRBV30 and TRBJ2-7; 11 bases align to TRBD2. CDR1 is GTSNPN and CDR2 is SVGIG in the germline V gene (reference sequence). Trimming at V came to 0 bases and at J to 3 bases, leaving 7 bases not matched to a gene. This CDR3 spans 16 amino acids. As DNA, the CDR3 is TGTGCCTGGAGTGTGGGTCTAGCGGGGGGCCTCTACGAGCAGTACTTC. Protein: CAWSVGLAGGLYEQYF.

This chain links TRBV25-1 with TRBJ1-2; no clear D. This CDR3 is 14 amino acids long. Trimming cost V 0 bases and J 6 bases, with 11 bases left between them. Germline V gives CDR1 MGHDK, CDR2 SYGVNS. For the CDR3, the DNA is TGTGCCAGCAGTGAATATGAGAGGGTACATGGCTACACCTTC. It specifies CASSEYERVHGYTF.

The chain combines TRBV19 with TRBJ2-7; D is perhaps TRBD1 (5 bases). Trimming shortened V by 4 bases and J by 2 bases, and 9 bases separated the two germline ends. This CDR3 has 13 amino acids. CDR1 and CDR2 from the germline V gene are LNHDA and SQIVND (reference sequence). The CDR3 DNA sequence: TGTGCCAGTAGTACCGACAGACCCTACGAGCAGTACTTC. Translated, it gives CASSTDRPYEQYF.

V and J are TRBV5-1 and TRBJ2-2, with 7 bases fitting TRBD2. The germline CDR1 and CDR2 sequences are SGHRS and YFSETQ. This CDR3 contains 17 residues. Trimming cost V 3 bases and J 0 bases; bases outside gene matches: 8. CDR3 nucleotide sequence: TGCGCCAGCAGCTCCTGGGCGGCGGGGGCGAACACCGGGGAGCTGTTTTTT. As protein: CASSSWAAGANTGELFF.

This clone was seen a handful of times. The chain employs TRBV4-3 and TRBJ2-2; 9 nucleotides align to TRBD2. Germline V gives CDR1 LGHNA, CDR2 YSLEER. V trimming: 1 base; J trimming: 5 bases; junction bases outside the gene matches: 11. The CDR3 sequence is 18 residues long. CDR3 DNA sequence: TGCGCCAGCAGCCAAGGTCTTTCGGGACTAGCAAGGACCGGGGAGCTGTTTTTT. It encodes CASSQGLSGLARTGELFF.

This chain links TRBV13 with TRBJ2-4; no firm D call. CDR1 PRHDT and CDR2 FYEKMQ come from the germline V gene (reference sequence). The CDR3 is 16 amino acids. Trimming shortened V by 6 bases and J by 0 bases, and 15 bases separated the two germline ends. CDR3 bases: TGTGCCAGCAGTGACGAGGCAGGCCTAGCCAAAAACATTCAGTACTTC. It codes for CASSDEAGLAKNIQYF. Full variable domain (missing parts from reference TRBV13 and TRBJ2-4): AAGVIQSPRHLIKEKRETATLKCYPIPRHDTVYWYQQGPGQDPQFLISFYEKMQSDKGSIPDRFSAQQFSDYHSELNMSSLELGDSALYFCASSDEAGLAKNIQYFGAGTRLSVL.

This chain links TRBV15 with TRBJ1-5; 7 bases are shared with TRBD1. CDR1 and CDR2 from the germline V gene are LNHNV and YYDKDF (reference sequence). The trim removed 7 bases at V and 3 bases at J, leaving 3 bases unmatched. There are 13 residues in the CDR3. The DNA for the CDR3 is TGTGCCACCACGACAGGGATCAATCAGCCCCAGCATTTT. Translated, it gives CATTTGINQPQHF. The whole variable domain, remainder taken from reference TRBV15 and TRBJ1-5, is DAMVIQNPRYQVTQFGKPVTLSCSQTLNHNVMYWYQQKSSQAPKLLFHYYDKDFNNEADTPDNFQSRRPNTSFCFLDIRSPGLGDTAMYLCATTTGINQPQHFGDGTRLSIL.